This is a list of T cell receptor beta chains from one sample in a study of shared clonotypes between healthy human individuals. Sequenced by immunoSEQ multiplex PCR; TCRdb stores in-frame clones only, minus some. The data hold 1.5 million to 1.9 million clones, with approximately 98% observed a single time. The sequenced sample was naive CD4+ T cells sorted from blood. The source of these receptors is a man aged 30 to 39 in good health. Both conserved end residues are part of each CDR3. A D gene is named only where the DNA matches it firmly. Rows give clone size only sometimes, using once, few, many, or a class for an expanded clone.

.	TRBV10-1	.	TRBJ2-3	CASSESWGIRDTQYF	TGCGCCAGCAGTGAGTCTTGGGGGATCCGAGATACGCAGTATTTT
TRBD2	TRBV29-1	.	TRBJ2-7	CSVALGASGGYEQYF	TGCAGCGTTGCCCTCGGCGCTAGCGGAGGTTACGAGCAGTACTTC
.	TRBV5-6	.	TRBJ1-4	CASSPTGTSATNEKLFF	TGTGCCAGCAGCCCGACCGGGACATCTGCAACTAATGAAAAACTGTTTTTT
.	TRBV5-4	.	TRBJ1-1	CASSLAGVGNTEAFF	TGTGCCAGCAGCTTGGCAGGGGTTGGGAACACTGAAGCTTTCTTT
.	TRBV5-1	.	TRBJ2-1	CASSLMPGTSYNEQFF	TGCGCCAGCAGCTTGATGCCGGGGACCTCCTACAATGAGCAGTTCTTC
.	TRBV5-1	.	TRBJ2-7	CASSLGSGGLSEQYF	TGCGCCAGCAGCTTGGGCAGCGGAGGGCTCTCCGAGCAGTACTTC
.	TRBV5-5	.	TRBJ2-5	CASSLEGAVQETQYF	TGTGCCAGCAGCTTGGAAGGGGCGGTCCAAGAGACCCAGTACTTC
TRBD1	TRBV5-4	.	TRBJ1-2	CASSPGGARYGYTF	TGTGCCAGCAGCCCAGGGGGCGCAAGATATGGCTACACCTTC
.	TRBV30	.	TRBJ2-1	CALGPTDNEQFF	TGTGCCTTGGGACCCACTGACAATGAGCAGTTCTTC
TRBD2	TRBV18	once	TRBJ2-1	CASSPPSGRLYNEQFF	TGTGCCAGCTCACCACCTAGCGGGAGGCTTTACAATGAGCAGTTCTTC
.	TRBV6-1	.	TRBJ2-1	CASSEVNEQFF	TGTGCCAGCAGTGAGGTGAATGAGCAGTTCTTC
.	TRBV28	once	TRBJ1-5	CASATVSLGQPQHF	TGTGCCAGTGCAACGGTCTCGTTGGGTCAGCCCCAGCATTTT
.	TRBV6-1	.	TRBJ2-1	CASSDWDSRHNEQFF	TGTGCCAGCAGTGACTGGGATAGCCGACACAATGAGCAGTTCTTC
.	TRBV7-2	.	TRBJ2-5	CASSLVGETQYF	TGTGCCAGCAGCTTAGTGGGAGAGACCCAGTACTTC
TRBD2	TRBV4-2	.	TRBJ2-7	CASSQDWASGRDNEQYF	TGTGCCAGCAGCCAAGACTGGGCTAGCGGGAGAGACAACGAGCAGTACTTC
TRBD1	TRBV29-1	.	TRBJ2-5	CSVQAGTVETQYF	TGCAGCGTTCAGGCAGGGACAGTGGAGACCCAGTACTTC
.	TRBV6-5	.	TRBJ2-7	CASSYSRSSYEQYF	TGTGCCAGCAGTTACTCGCGGAGCTCCTACGAGCAGTACTTC
.	TRBV25-1	.	TRBJ2-1	CASSESRGRVADEQFF	TGTGCCAGCAGTGAATCGCGGGGGCGGGTGGCCGATGAGCAGTTCTTC
TRBD2	TRBV18	.	TRBJ2-2	CASSPPVSGRATTGELFF	TGTGCCAGCTCACCACCGGTCAGCGGGAGGGCTACCACCGGGGAGCTGTTTTTT
.	TRBV28	.	TRBJ2-2	CASMGYSGELFF	TGTGCCAGCATGGGCTATTCCGGGGAGCTGTTTTTT
TRBD1	TRBV7-8	.	TRBJ1-5	CASSHRTGLSQPQHF	TGTGCCAGCAGCCACAGGACAGGGCTTTCCCAGCCCCAGCATTTT
.	TRBV28	.	TRBJ2-5	CASSQRSGSETQYF	TGTGCCAGCAGTCAACGGAGCGGTTCAGAGACCCAGTACTTC
.	TRBV7-8	.	TRBJ1-5	CASSLRPKGVNNQPQHF	TGTGCCAGCAGCTTAAGACCCAAAGGGGTCAACAATCAGCCCCAGCATTTT
.	TRBV28	.	TRBJ2-2	CASRTSPQAGELFF	TGTGCCAGCAGAACTAGCCCCCAAGCCGGGGAGCTGTTTTTT
.	TRBV6-5	.	TRBJ1-3	CASSEGGSGNTIYF	TGTGCCAGCAGTGAAGGTGGCAGTGGAAACACCATATATTTT
.	TRBV28	.	TRBJ2-1	CASSQTKPRLGQFF	TGTGCCAGCAGCCAGACTAAACCGCGTTTGGGGCAGTTCTTC
TRBD1	TRBV28	.	TRBJ1-2	CASSLRGTVSNYGYTF	TGTGCCAGCAGTTTGAGAGGGACAGTATCTAACTATGGCTACACCTTC
TRBD2	TRBV11-1	.	TRBJ2-3	CASSLLSSGSTDTQYF	TGTGCCAGCAGCTTACTGTCTAGCGGGAGTACAGATACGCAGTATTTT
.	TRBV9	.	TRBJ2-7	CASSVGLGPYEQYF	TGTGCCAGCAGCGTAGGGCTTGGACCCTACGAGCAGTACTTC
.	TRBV7-9	.	TRBJ2-7	CASSFKDWDSYEQYF	TGTGCCAGCAGCTTCAAAGACTGGGACTCCTACGAGCAGTACTTC
.	TRBV2	once	TRBJ1-5	CASRAGAEPQHF	TGTGCCAGCAGGGCAGGGGCGGAGCCCCAGCATTTT
TRBD1	TRBV5-1	once	TRBJ2-2	CASSLVPGQSTGELFF	TGCGCCAGCAGCTTGGTTCCGGGACAGTCCACCGGGGAGCTGTTTTTT
.	TRBV11-3	.	TRBJ2-7	CASSRDRVKRMHEQYF	TGTGCCAGCAGCAGAGATAGGGTGAAGAGAATGCACGAGCAGTACTTC
TRBD2	TRBV19	.	TRBJ2-1	CASSIVFIAGDVAPGYEQFF	TGTGCCAGTAGTATTGTTTTTATAGCGGGAGACGTAGCTCCGGGCTATGAGCAGTTCTTC
.	TRBV7-2	.	TRBJ2-7	CASRRMGHASYEQYF	TGTGCCAGCAGGCGTATGGGTCATGCCTCTTACGAGCAGTACTTC
.	TRBV5-1	.	TRBJ2-5	CASSFSLPMLGETQYF	TGCGCCAGCAGCTTTTCGCTCCCAATGCTAGGAGAGACCCAGTACTTC
TRBD2	TRBV7-9	.	TRBJ2-1	CASSVAGGHNEQFF	TGTGCCAGCAGCGTAGCGGGAGGGCACAATGAGCAGTTCTTC
.	TRBV11-2	once	TRBJ2-4	CASRSGSPAKNIQYF	TGTGCCAGCAGATCAGGGAGTCCGGCCAAAAACATTCAGTACTTC
.	TRBV5-1	once	TRBJ2-1	CASSWETGALAGRNNEQFF	TGCGCCAGCAGCTGGGAGACAGGGGCCCTAGCGGGAAGGAACAATGAGCAGTTCTTC
.	TRBV29-1	.	TRBJ2-5	CSVEVGGETQYF	TGCAGCGTTGAAGTGGGGGGCGAGACCCAGTACTTC
TRBD2	TRBV2	once	TRBJ2-7	CASRGTGGRGHEQYF	TGTGCCAGCAGGGGGACGGGGGGACGAGGCCACGAGCAGTACTTC
.	TRBV5-1	.	TRBJ2-1	CASSLVQRNYNEQFF	TGCGCCAGCAGCTTGGTACAGCGGAACTACAATGAGCAGTTCTTC
.	TRBV18	.	TRBJ2-6	CASSVGANVLTF	TGTGCCAGCTCGGTTGGGGCCAACGTCCTGACTTTC
TRBD1	TRBV5-6	.	TRBJ2-1	CASSLQDRGSYNEQFF	TGTGCCAGCAGCTTGCAAGACAGGGGCTCCTACAATGAGCAGTTCTTC
TRBD1	TRBV28	.	TRBJ1-5	CASGNPTGPNQPQHF	TGTGCCAGCGGTAATCCGACAGGGCCCAATCAGCCCCAGCATTTT